The clone carrying this T cell receptor beta chain has just one count. The data originate from a study of blood T cell repertoires in COVID-19. The overall study: There were acute and convalescent COVID-19 samples, and they came from the United States, Italy and Spain. PBMCs, B-cell-depleted T cells, or T cells provided the cDNA or gDNA that made up the material.

Authors' processing steps: Reference gene primer amplification yielded estimated nucleated cell counts. Some clones are missing from TCRdb's copy, which holds only in-frame ones; the method was immunoSEQ multiplex PCR. V and J calls and clone size are those listed in that table; D and trimming were worked out from the DNA. The profile shows a few hundred thousand clones, around four fifths of them singletons. The material sequenced was peripheral blood. The receptor comes from a woman aged 45-65 years with active or convalescent COVID-19.

The CDR3 protein is CATRGRGETQYF. CDR3 DNA: TGTGCCACCAGGGGCCGGGGGGAGACCCAGTACTTC. The chain is built from TRBV24-1 and TRBJ2-5; maybe TRBD2 (6 bases). CDR1 is KGHDR and CDR2 is SFDVKD in the germline V gene. V was trimmed by 7 bases and J by 5 bases, leaving 10 bases between them. CDR3 length: 12 residues.